This T cell receptor beta chain stems from a study of shared clonotypes between healthy human individuals. Study findings and constraints: In a handful of donors, around 4.8% of naive CD4 clonotypes appeared in common. Expectations were that clonotype sharing among donors would be affected by sequencing depth. Among the subsets, naive ones generally showed larger estimated richness than memory ones.

Sequencing used immunoSEQ multiplex PCR; TCRdb keeps in-frame clones, though not all of them. This sample has about 2.3 million clones, with about 92% found just once. About this clone itself: What it binds is unknown.

The CDR3 length is 15 residues. The germline V gene has CDR1 SQVTM and CDR2 ANQGSEA. Between the trimmed V and J ends, which lost 8 bases and 2 bases, there was a span of 19 bases. The receptor was derived from a man aged 18 to 29 in good health. Some clones in this sample may be carry-over from other donors' samples. V is TRBV29-1 and J is TRBJ2-1, with D hard to call. The sample consisted of naive CD4+ T cells from PBMCs. This sample's subset: CD45RA+ positively selected. Written as DNA, the CDR3 is TGCAGCTCATCCGCCGGGTTAATCGCCTACAATGAGCAGTTCTTC. It specifies CSSSAGLIAYNEQFF.